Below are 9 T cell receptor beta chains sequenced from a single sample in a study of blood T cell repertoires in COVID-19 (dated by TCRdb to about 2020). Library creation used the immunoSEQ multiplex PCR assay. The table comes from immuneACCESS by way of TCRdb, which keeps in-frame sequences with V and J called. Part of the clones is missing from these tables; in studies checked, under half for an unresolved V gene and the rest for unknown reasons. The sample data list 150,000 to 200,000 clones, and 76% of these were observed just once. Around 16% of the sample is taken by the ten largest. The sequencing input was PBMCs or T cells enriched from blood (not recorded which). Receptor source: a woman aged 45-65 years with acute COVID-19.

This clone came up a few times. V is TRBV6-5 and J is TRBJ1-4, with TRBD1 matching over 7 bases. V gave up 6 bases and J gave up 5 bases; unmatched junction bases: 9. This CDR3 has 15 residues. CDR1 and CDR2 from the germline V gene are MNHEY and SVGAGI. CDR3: CASSRRTGQNEKLFF. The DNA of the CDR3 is TGTGCCAGCAGCCGACGGACAGGCCAAAATGAAAAACTGTTTTTT.

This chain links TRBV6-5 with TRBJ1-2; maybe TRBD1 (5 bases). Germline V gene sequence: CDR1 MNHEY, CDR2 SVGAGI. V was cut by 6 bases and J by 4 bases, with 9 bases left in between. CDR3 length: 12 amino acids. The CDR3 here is CASSAGGYGYTF. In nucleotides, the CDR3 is TGTGCCAGCAGCGCCGGGGGCTATGGCTACACCTTC.

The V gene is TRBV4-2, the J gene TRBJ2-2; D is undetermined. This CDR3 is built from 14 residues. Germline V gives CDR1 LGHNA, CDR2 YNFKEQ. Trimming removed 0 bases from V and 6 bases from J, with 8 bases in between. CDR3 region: CASSQEVSSGELFF. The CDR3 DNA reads TGTGCCAGCAGCCAAGAGGTAAGCTCCGGGGAGCTGTTTTTT.

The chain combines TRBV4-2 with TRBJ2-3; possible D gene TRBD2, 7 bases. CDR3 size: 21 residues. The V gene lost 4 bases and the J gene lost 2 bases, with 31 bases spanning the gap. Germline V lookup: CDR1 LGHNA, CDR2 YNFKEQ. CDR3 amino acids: CASSPLVRGGGGIDYTDTQYF. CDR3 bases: TGTGCCAGCAGCCCCTTGGTTAGGGGGGGAGGAGGCATAGACTACACAGATACGCAGTATTTT.

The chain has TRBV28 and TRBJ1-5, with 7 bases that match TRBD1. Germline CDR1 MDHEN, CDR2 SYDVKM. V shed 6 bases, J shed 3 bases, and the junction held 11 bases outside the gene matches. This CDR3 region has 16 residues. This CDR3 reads CASRLQGEAYNQPQHF. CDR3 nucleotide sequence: TGTGCCAGCAGACTTCAGGGGGAGGCTTACAATCAGCCCCAGCATTTT.

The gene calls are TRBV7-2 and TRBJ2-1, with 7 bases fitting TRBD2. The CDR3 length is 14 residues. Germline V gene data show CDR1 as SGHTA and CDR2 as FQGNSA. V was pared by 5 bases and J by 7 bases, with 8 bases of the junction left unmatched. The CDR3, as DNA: TGTGCCAGCAGCCCCCGGACTAGTGAAAATGAGCAGTTCTTC. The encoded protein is CASSPRTSENEQFF.

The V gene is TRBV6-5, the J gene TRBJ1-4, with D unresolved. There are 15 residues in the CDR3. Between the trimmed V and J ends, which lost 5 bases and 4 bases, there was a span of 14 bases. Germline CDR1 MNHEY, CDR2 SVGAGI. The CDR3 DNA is TGTGCCAGCAGTCCCCGGTTATCAAGTAATGAAAAACTGTTTTTT. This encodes CASSPRLSSNEKLFF.

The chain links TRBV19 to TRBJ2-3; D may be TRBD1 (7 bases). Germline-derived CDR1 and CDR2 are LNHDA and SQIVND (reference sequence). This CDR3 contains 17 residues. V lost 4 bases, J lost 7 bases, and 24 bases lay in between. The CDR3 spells CASSTAPVGQGGNTQYF. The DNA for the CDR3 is TGTGCCAGTAGTACCGCGCCGGTGGGGCAGGGGGGAAATACGCAGTATTTT.

CDR3: CASSELLAGGRSTDTQYF. DNA of the CDR3: TGTGCCAGCAGTGAATTGCTAGCGGGGGGGAGAAGCACAGATACGCAGTATTTT. The chain recombines TRBV6-1 with TRBJ2-3, with TRBD2 matching over 12 bases. Germline assignment: CDR1 MNHNS and CDR2 SASEGT. CDR3 length equals 18 residues. Losses at the gene ends were 2 bases for V and 0 bases for J; bases not matched to a gene: 6.